This passage covers 5 T cell receptor beta chains from one sample sequenced in a study of blood T cells in healthy people across ages. Combining a sample-barcoded 5' primer with a J-beta primer mix, a second PCR ran for about 6 to 11 cycles. A single record per CDR3 protein comes from TCRdb applying MiXCR to the 5' RACE reads. The sample shows about 1.7 million distinct CDR3 sequences, under 30% of them seen only once. The sample taken for sequencing was blood. The receptors derive from a woman under 40 in good health.

In the case of this clonotype: A read error may explain this, as a much larger clone is one base away. The CDR3 coding sequence is TGCAGCGTTGAGGGGGGAGCGGGGTCCAACAATGAGCAGTACTTC. Translation gives CSVEGGAGSNNEQYF. V usage is TRBV29-1 and J usage is TRBJ2-1; 7 positions match TRBD2. The end of the DNA is better explained by TRBJ2-7, so the J call may be wrong. The CDR3 is made up of 15 amino acids. Germline values: CDR1 SQVTM, CDR2 ANQGSEA.

As for this clonotype: At one end the junction does not follow the germline gene, possibly because of a read error. CDR3 protein: CVSSPDRTGGFTDTQYF. In DNA, the CDR3 is TGTGTCAGCAGCCCGGACAGGACAGGGGGCTTTACAGATACGCAGTATTTT. V gene TRBV5-6 combines with J gene TRBJ2-3; the match to TRBD1 covers 11 bases. In germline, CDR1 is SGHDT, CDR2 YYEEEE. The CDR3 loop spans 17 amino acids. Complete variable domain (other parts from reference TRBV5-6 and TRBJ2-3): DAGVTQSPTHLIKTRGQQVTLRCSPKSGHDTVSWYQQALGQGPQFIFQYYEEEERQRGNFPDRFSGHQFPNYSSELNVNALLLGDSALYLCVSSPDRTGGFTDTQYFGPGTRLTVL.

The sample holds many counts of this clonotype. The chain combines TRBV20-1 with TRBJ2-1, with 10 bases lining up with TRBD2. Trimming removed 2 bases from V and 0 bases from J; junction bases left unmatched: 7. In germline, CDR1 is DFQATT, CDR2 SNEGSKA (reference sequence). CDR3 length: 17 amino acids. The chain's CDR3 is CSARMLAGVSSYNEQFF. In nucleotides, the CDR3 is TGCAGTGCTAGAATGCTAGCGGGGGTAAGCTCCTACAATGAGCAGTTCTTC.

The chain recombines TRBV19 with TRBJ2-2, with TRBD1 matching over 8 bases. CDR1 LNHDA and CDR2 SQIVND come from the germline V gene (reference sequence). V trimming: 7 bases; J trimming: 3 bases; junction bases outside the gene matches: 7. The CDR3 is made up of 15 amino acids. CDR3 region: CASTKDRADTGELFF. CDR3 nucleotide sequence: TGTGCCAGTACTAAGGACAGGGCCGACACCGGGGAGCTGTTTTTT.

The gene calls are TRBV11-2 and TRBJ2-5; 9 nucleotides agree with TRBD1. Germline assignment: CDR1 SGHAT and CDR2 FQNNGV. The CDR3 runs to 17 residues. The V gene end was trimmed by 5 bases and the J gene end by 4 bases; junction bases not matched to a gene: 14. CDR3 bases: TGTGCCAGCAGCCTAACCTCCGGGACAGGGTATTCAGAGACCCAGTACTTC. It is translated as CASSLTSGTGYSETQYF.